The 2 T cell receptor beta chains given below trace back to one sample, sequenced in a study of blood T cell repertoires in COVID-19. Only in-frame clones appear in the TCRdb table, and some are missing; sequencing was by immunoSEQ multiplex PCR. The table shows about 160,000 clones, with 60% to 85% occurring only once. The sample taken for sequencing was peripheral blood. These receptors all come from a man aged 70 or older with acute or convalescent COVID-19.

The V gene is TRBV6-2 or TRBV6-3, the J gene TRBJ2-3; possibly TRBD2 for D (5 bases). The germline V gene encodes CDR1 MNHEY and CDR2 SVGEGT. The CDR3 contains 17 residues. Trimming pared 2 bases from V and 0 bases from J, leaving 15 bases between. CDR3 residues: CASSYGPPDYSTDTQYF. In DNA form, the CDR3 reads TGTGCCAGCAGTTACGGCCCGCCTGACTATAGCACAGATACGCAGTATTTT.

The CDR3 is CASRGNRGRNTEAFF. CDR3 DNA sequence: TGTGCCAGCAGAGGAAACAGGGGGCGGAACACTGAAGCTTTCTTT. V is TRBV2 and J is TRBJ1-1; 9 nucleotides agree with TRBD1. V gave up 6 bases and J gave up 1 base; unmatched junction bases: 6. CDR3 length equals 15 residues. CDR1 SNHLY and CDR2 FYNNEI come from the germline V gene.